This is a list of T cell receptor beta chains from one sample in a study of CD4 and CD8 cells across lung adenocarcinoma regions. MiXCR was run by TCRdb on the PCR reads, yielding one entry per CDR3 protein. The profile covers 9,500 to 12,000 distinct CDR3 sequences, with under 55% appearing a single time and 25% to 35% taken by the ten largest. Source material: CD8+ T cells from the margin of a lung tumor. These TCRs come from a male donor with lung adenocarcinoma. The CD4 and CD8 labels of this study may be unreliable. Both conserved end residues are part of each CDR3. The D gene is left open where the match is weak. Size is omitted from some rows. Given values are once, few, many or a class for expanded clones.

J gene | clone size | D gene | V gene | CDR3 DNA | CDR3 protein
TRBJ2-1 | . | . | TRBV10-2 | TGCGCCAGCAGTGAGTCACAGATTGAGCAGTTCTTC | CASSESQIEQFF
TRBJ2-1 | few | . | TRBV6-1 | TGTGCCAGCACCTCAGACCAGTACAATGAGCAGTTCTTC | CASTSDQYNEQFF
TRBJ2-3 | medium-sized | . | TRBV25-1 | TGTGCCAGCAGTGAATCCCTAGAGGATACGCAGTATTTT | CASSESLEDTQYF
TRBJ2-2 | few | . | TRBV27 | TGTGCCAGCAGTCAGAACACCGGGGAGCTGTTTTTT | CASSQNTGELFF
TRBJ2-4 | . | . | TRBV6-1 | TGTGCGGGCAGAGGGGCCGGAAACGAAAAGACTCAGTACTTC | CAGRGAGNEKTQYF
TRBJ1-3 | . | TRBD1 | TRBV11-2 | TGTGCCAGCAGCTTACGGGACAGGGGGCCATCCGGTTCTGGAAACACCATATATTTT | CASSLRDRGPSGSGNTIYF
TRBJ2-3 | . | TRBD2 | TRBV20-1 | TGCAGTGCCCAGCGGGGTGGCACAGATACGCAGTATTTT | CSAQRGGTDTQYF
TRBJ2-7 | many | . | TRBV6-1 | TGTGCCAGCAGTGTGGTTCCAAAGCGGACCTACGAGCAGTACTTC | CASSVVPKRTYEQYF
TRBJ2-1 | . | . | TRBV24-1 | TGTGCCACCAGTGATTTGACCAGGGGGGAGACCCAGTTCTTC | CATSDLTRGETQFF
TRBJ2-3 | . | . | TRBV6-1 | TGTGCCAGTCTTGAGACAGCTGTGAGCACAGAGACGCAGTATTTT | CASLETAVSTETQYF
TRBJ2-7 | . | TRBD1 | TRBV10-2 | TGCGCCAGCAGTGACCAGGGGGCCTACGAGCAGTACTTC | CASSDQGAYEQYF
TRBJ2-3 | many | TRBD2 | TRBV6-5 | TGTGCCAGCAGCTCCCGGACTAGCATGGATACGCAGTATTTT | CASSSRTSMDTQYF
TRBJ2-3 | few | . | TRBV27 | TGTGCCAGCAGATACAGGCTTGGTGGGACAGATACGCAGTATTTT | CASRYRLGGTDTQYF
TRBJ1-4 | once | . | TRBV15 | TGTGCCACCAGCGTAAGGAACCACGAAAAACTGTTTTTT | CATSVRNHEKLFF
TRBJ2-2 | . | TRBD1 | TRBV6-1 | TGTGCCAGCAGAGGACAGGGGGCGGGGTCAGGGGAGCAGTTTTTT | CASRGQGAGSGEQFF
TRBJ1-2 | . | . | TRBV6-5 | TGTGCCAGCAGTTATATAGGAGTGGGGAATGACTATGGCTACACCTTC | CASSYIGVGNDYGYTF
TRBJ1-1 | many | . | TRBV6-1 | TGTGCCAGCAGTCCAGGCGGGACCATGAACACTGAAGCTTTCTTT | CASSPGGTMNTEAFF
TRBJ1-6 | few | . | TRBV6-4 | TGTGCCAGTAAGGGTCCAGATAATTCACCCCTCCACTTT | CASKGPDNSPLHF
TRBJ1-1 | many | TRBD1 | TRBV6-1 | TGTGCCAGCAGTAAGACAGGGGCGGGGATGAACACTGAAGCTTTCTTT | CASSKTGAGMNTEAFF
TRBJ1-1 | . | . | TRBV4-2 | TGTGCCAGCAGCCCGGGACACTGGAACACTGAAGCTTTCTTT | CASSPGHWNTEAFF
TRBJ2-4 | medium-sized | . | TRBV6-5 | TGTGCCAGCAGTTCGTTGGCTAGTATTAGGGAAAACATTCAGTACTTC | CASSSLASIRENIQYF
TRBJ2-3 | medium-sized | TRBD2 | TRBV6-1 | TGTGCCACTGGGACTAGCGGGGCTGGCACAGATACGCAGTATTTT | CATGTSGAGTDTQYF